This T cell receptor (beta chain) was recovered during a study of T cell responses to AZD1222 COVID-19 vaccine. Findings and caveats of the study: Spike regions recognized by vaccine-associated CD4 TCRs spanned the protein, led by 160-218 and 743-854. Donors were mostly white British, more females; clonal diversity possibly underestimated.

V trimming: 5 bases; J trimming: 3 bases; junction bases outside the gene matches: 9. This CDR3 is 16 amino acids long. Germline lookup yields CDR1 LNHDA and CDR2 SQIVND (reference sequence). Sequencing was performed with immunoSEQ multiplex PCR; in TCRdb, only in-frame clones are kept and a portion is missing. The sample has over 110,000 clones, more than 85% seen once. Notes on this clone: Its antigen is unknown.

The chain employs TRBV19 and TRBJ2-7; 11 bases match TRBD2. This TCR was recovered from an adult in good health. Here the sequenced sample was peripheral blood, taken on day 0 of AZD1222 vaccination. CDR3 amino acids: CASSSISGRGSYEQYF. Here the CDR3 DNA reads TGTGCCAGTAGTTCCATTAGCGGGAGGGGGAGCTACGAGCAGTACTTC. The whole variable domain, remainder taken from reference TRBV19 and TRBJ2-7, is DGGITQSPKYLFRKEGQNVTLSCEQNLNHDAMYWYRQDPGQGLRLIYYSQIVNDFQKGDIAEGYSVSREKKESFPLTVTSAQKNPTAFYLCASSSISGRGSYEQYFGPGTRLTVT.